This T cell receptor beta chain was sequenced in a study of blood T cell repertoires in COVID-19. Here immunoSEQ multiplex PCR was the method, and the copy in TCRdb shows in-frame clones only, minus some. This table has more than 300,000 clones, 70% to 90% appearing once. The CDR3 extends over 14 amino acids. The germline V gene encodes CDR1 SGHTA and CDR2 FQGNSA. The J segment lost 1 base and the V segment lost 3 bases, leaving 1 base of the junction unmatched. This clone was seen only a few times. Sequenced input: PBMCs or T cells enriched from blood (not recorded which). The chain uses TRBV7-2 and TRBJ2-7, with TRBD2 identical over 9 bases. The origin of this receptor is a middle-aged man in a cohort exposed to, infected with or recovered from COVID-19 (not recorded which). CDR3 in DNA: TGTGCCAGCAGCTTTAGCGGGAGTTCCTACGAGCAGTACTTC. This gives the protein CASSFSGSSYEQYF.